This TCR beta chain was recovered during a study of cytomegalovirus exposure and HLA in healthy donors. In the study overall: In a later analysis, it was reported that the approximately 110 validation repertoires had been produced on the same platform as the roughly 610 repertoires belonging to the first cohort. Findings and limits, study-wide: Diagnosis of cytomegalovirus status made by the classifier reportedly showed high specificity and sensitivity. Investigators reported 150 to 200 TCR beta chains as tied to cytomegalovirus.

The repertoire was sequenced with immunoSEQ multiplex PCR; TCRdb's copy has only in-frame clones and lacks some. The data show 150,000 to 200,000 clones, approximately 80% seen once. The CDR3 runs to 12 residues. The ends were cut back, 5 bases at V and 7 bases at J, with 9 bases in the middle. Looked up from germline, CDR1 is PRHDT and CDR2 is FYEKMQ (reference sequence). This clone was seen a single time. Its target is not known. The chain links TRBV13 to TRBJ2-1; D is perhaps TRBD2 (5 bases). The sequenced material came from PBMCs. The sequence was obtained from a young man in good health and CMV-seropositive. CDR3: CASSITRNEQFF. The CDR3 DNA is TGTGCCAGCAGCATCACTAGGAATGAGCAGTTCTTC.